This TCR beta chain emerged from a study of memory CD4+ T cells and cytomegalovirus serostatus. Study results and caveats: CMV serostatus prediction reached median AUC approximately 0.96, or 0.89 with US-trained model. Suggested: most of the CMV-linked TCR signature lies in CD4+ memory cells.

Note on this clone: What it recognizes is unknown.

The sort gate was single viable CD3+CD4+CD8-CD45RO+ cells for memory CD4+ T cells. After thawing, CD4+ T cells were positively selected. Measured with immunoSEQ multiplex PCR; TCRdb has only the in-frame clones, and not every one. The sample has around 53,000 clones; about 86% are singletons. Trimming removed 3 bases from V and 5 bases from J, with 10 bases in between. This CDR3 comprises 13 residues. CDR1 and CDR2 (germline): LNHDA, SQIVND (reference sequence). Sequencing was performed on memory CD4+ T cells from blood. V usage is TRBV19 and J usage is TRBJ1-2; the D is unclear. This sequence was found in an adult in good health and CMV-seropositive. The DNA for the CDR3 is TGTGCCAGTAGTATTCCCGGGCCTTATGGCTACACCTTC. Translating gives CASSIPGPYGYTF. The variable domain in full, with the rest retrieved from reference TRBV19 and TRBJ1-2, is DGGITQSPKYLFRKEGQNVTLSCEQNLNHDAMYWYRQDPGQGLRLIYYSQIVNDFQKGDIAEGYSVSREKKESFPLTVTSAQKNPTAFYLCASSIPGPYGYTFGSGTRLTVV.